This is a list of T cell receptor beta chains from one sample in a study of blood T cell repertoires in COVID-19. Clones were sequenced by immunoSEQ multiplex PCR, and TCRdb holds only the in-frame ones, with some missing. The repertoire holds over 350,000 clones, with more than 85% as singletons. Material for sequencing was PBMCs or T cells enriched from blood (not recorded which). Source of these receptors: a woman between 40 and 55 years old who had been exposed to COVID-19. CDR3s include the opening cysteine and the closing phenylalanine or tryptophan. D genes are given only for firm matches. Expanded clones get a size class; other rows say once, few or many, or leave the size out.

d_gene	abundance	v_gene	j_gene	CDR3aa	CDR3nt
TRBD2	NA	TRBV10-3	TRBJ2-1	CAISEVLTSGANEQFF	TGTGCCATCAGTGAAGTCTTGACTAGCGGGGCTAATGAGCAGTTCTTC
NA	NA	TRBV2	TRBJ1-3	CASRAPGQGNTIYF	TGTGCCAGCAGGGCCCCGGGACAAGGAAACACCATATATTTT
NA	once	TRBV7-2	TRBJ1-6	CASSEREAISPLHF	TGTGCCAGCAGCGAAAGGGAGGCGATATCACCCCTCCACTTT
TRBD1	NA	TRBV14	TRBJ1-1	CASSLRQGATEAFF	TGTGCCAGCAGCCTTCGACAGGGGGCCACTGAAGCTTTCTTT
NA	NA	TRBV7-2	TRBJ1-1	CASAFGGTEAFF	TGTGCCAGCGCCTTCGGGGGAACTGAAGCTTTCTTT
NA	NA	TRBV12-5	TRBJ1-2	CASGLLRPDSTNYGYTF	TGTGCTAGTGGTTTACTGCGCCCTGACAGTACTAACTATGGCTACACCTTC
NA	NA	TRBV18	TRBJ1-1	CASSPRQMNTEAFF	TGTGCCAGCTCACCCCGACAGATGAACACTGAAGCTTTCTTT
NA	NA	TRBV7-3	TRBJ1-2	CASSLSGDGTFRGYTF	TGTGCCAGCAGCTTATCAGGGGACGGAACCTTCAGGGGCTACACCTTC
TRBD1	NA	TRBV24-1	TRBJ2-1	CATSDLTRDREDEQFF	TGTGCCACCAGTGATTTGACCCGGGACAGGGAAGATGAGCAGTTCTTC
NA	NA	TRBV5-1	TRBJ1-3	CASSLVEPAASGNTIYF	TGCGCCAGCAGCTTGGTGGAGCCAGCCGCCTCTGGAAACACCATATATTTT
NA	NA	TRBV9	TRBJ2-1	CASSAPDLVNEQFF	TGTGCCAGCAGCGCTCCTGACTTGGTAAATGAGCAGTTCTTC
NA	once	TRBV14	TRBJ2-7	CASSPLAGPYEQYF	TGTGCCAGCAGCCCCCTGGCGGGACCCTACGAGCAGTACTTC
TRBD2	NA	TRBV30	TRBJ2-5	CAWSVPLGVAGGIGETQYF	TGTGCCTGGAGTGTTCCGCTTGGGGTAGCGGGGGGGATAGGTGAGACCCAGTACTTC
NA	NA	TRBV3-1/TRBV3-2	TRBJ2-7	CASSQGTGAQGIRSYEQYF	TGTGCCAGCAGCCAAGGAACCGGAGCCCAGGGTATTCGCTCCTACGAGCAGTACTTC
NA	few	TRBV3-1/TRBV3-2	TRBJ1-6	CASSQGGLRSSPLHF	TGTGCCAGCAGCCAAGGGGGGCTTAGGTCCTCACCCCTCCACTTT
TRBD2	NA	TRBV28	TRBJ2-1	CASSPPARLAGDIDEQFF	TGTGCCAGCAGTCCGCCGGCGCGACTAGCGGGAGATATCGATGAGCAGTTCTTC
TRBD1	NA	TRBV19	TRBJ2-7	CASSIQQGATAYEQYF	TGTGCCAGTAGTATCCAACAGGGGGCGACAGCCTACGAGCAGTACTTC
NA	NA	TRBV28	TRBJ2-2	CASSLALNTGELFF	TGTGCCAGCAGTCTAGCGCTGAACACCGGGGAGCTGTTTTTT
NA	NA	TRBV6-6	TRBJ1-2	CASTRTSDSGYTF	TGTGCCAGCACCCGGACATCAGACTCCGGCTACACCTTC